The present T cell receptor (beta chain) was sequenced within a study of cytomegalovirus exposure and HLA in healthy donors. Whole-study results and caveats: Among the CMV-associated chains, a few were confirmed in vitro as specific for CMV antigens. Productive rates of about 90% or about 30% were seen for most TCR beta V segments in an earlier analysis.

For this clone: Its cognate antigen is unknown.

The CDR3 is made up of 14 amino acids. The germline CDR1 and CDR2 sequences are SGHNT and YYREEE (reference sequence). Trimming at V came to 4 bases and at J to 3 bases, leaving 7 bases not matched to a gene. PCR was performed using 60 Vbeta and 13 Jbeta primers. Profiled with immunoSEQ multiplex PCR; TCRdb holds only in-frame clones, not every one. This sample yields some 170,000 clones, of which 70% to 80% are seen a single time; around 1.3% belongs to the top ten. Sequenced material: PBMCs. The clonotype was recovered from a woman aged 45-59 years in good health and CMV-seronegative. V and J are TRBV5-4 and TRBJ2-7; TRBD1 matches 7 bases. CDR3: CASSLGTDFYEQYF. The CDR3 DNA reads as TGTGCCAGCAGCCTCGGGACAGACTTCTACGAGCAGTACTTC.